Reported below is one TCR beta chain. The target of this receptor is not known. No quality values exist for individual bases; no much larger clone is one base distant. Relative to germline, V is 1 base shorter and J is 5 bases shorter, with 15 bases between their ends. The CDR3, from cysteine to phenylalanine, totals 16 residues. Just CDR3 DNA is preserved here, 48 bases in frame from base 1. Based on the germline V gene, the CDR1 and CDR2 sequences are SGHTA and FQGNSA. This entry comes from a study of radiation and T cells in renal cell carcinoma (dated by TCRdb to the early 2020s). Turning to the overall study: In total, some 50 samples, comprising roughly 25 tumors and about 27 peripheral blood samples, were subjected to TCR beta sequencing. The final blood draw took place at 4 weeks after radiation, the same time as nephrectomy. In the roughly 49 samples combined, roughly 4.4 million unique CDR3 nucleotide sequences were found, encoding roughly 2,500,000 unique CDR3 amino acid sequences. General conclusions and limits of the study: Effects of radiation dose or scheduling on the TCR repertoire could not be addressed with the single-armed trial design. In blood, the top tumor clonotypes increased from baseline to 2 weeks after radiation and then shrank by 4 weeks, which suggests a temporary expansion of tumor-resident clones. Blood repertoire dynamics were not followed beyond 4 weeks after treatment. Because pretreatment tumor biopsies were not available, the baseline intratumoral presence of clonotypes could not be determined.

The time point label here, explained by the study, means: blood 4 weeks post-SBRT, at nephrectomy. The treatment or condition label here, explained by the study, means: 15 Gy SBRT to primary tumor, nephrectomy 4 weeks later. The samples were obtained from a clinical trial, where primary renal cell carcinomas were treated with 15 Gy stereotactic body radiation therapy and then removed by nephrectomy 4 weeks afterward. To follow tumor-enriched clonotypes, serial peripheral blood was collected from radiation-treated patients at baseline and at 2 weeks and 4 weeks after SBRT. Every patient's renal cell carcinoma showed clear cell pathology. Genomic DNA for TCR sequencing was prepared using the QIAamp DNA Blood Mini Kit (Qiagen). The analyses included only samples that passed all quality control checks. TCR beta libraries were generated from genomic DNA with the immunoSEQ kit, following the manufacturer's recommendations. For library preparation, a first multiplex PCR was performed with proprietary primers, followed by a second PCR in which unique barcodes were added, and bead cleanups were performed after each round. A kit-provided positive control reaction and a negative control reaction were included in every sample batch. The final libraries were assessed on an Agilent 4200 TapeStation D1000 ScreenTape, pooled by volume, and quantified by qPCR. Sequencing was performed on an Illumina NextSeq500 using a MidOutput 150-cycle cartridge, with 156 Read1 cycles, 15 Index1 cycles, and the kit custom primers. The pooled library was loaded at 1.0 pM, and 20% PhiX control was spiked in. The study's processing was this. Vendor-processed data were analyzed in R, and a clonotype was defined as all T cells sharing the same CDR3 nucleotide sequence. For clone abundance analyses, frequencies were normalized to the 10,000 most abundant clones per sample. Public T cell clones, which averaged fewer than five per sample, were excluded before analysis. Tumor-enriched clonotypes and baseline blood-enriched clonotypes were defined as those with an abundance difference of at least 32-fold between compartments. A beta-binomial differential abundance model was applied to find clonotypes that expanded or contracted between blood time points. Tumor-blood repertoire similarity was measured with the Baroni-Urbani and Buser coefficient, and group comparisons used two-tailed Wilcoxon tests in R. As stored in TCRdb, this immuneACCESS dataset retains in-frame rearrangements with V and J assigned. A fraction of the clones does not appear; measured against another copy, unresolved V genes explain less than half of the discrepancy, and the remainder lacks a known reason. That table gives V, J and clone size, and the DNA gave D and trimming. The sample includes approximately 150,000 clones, with 80% to 90% observed a single time. The top ten clonotypes cover about 17% of the sample.

The source of this sequence is a woman in her forties or fifties with renal cell carcinoma. The V and J genes are TRBV7-2 and TRBJ1-5; TRBD1 is a weak D gene call, 5 bases matching. Sample: blood, taken from a patient whose treatment included radiotherapy and nephrectomy. In nucleotides, the sequence is TGTGCCAGCAGCTTAGTAATGGGGATGGGGGATCAGCCCCAGCATTTT. The encoded protein is CASSLVMGMGDQPQHF.